Following are 5 T cell receptor beta chains from one sample sequenced in a study of cytomegalovirus exposure and HLA in healthy donors. Assay: immunoSEQ multiplex PCR; the TCRdb copy retains only in-frame clones and omits some. The sample contains approximately 100,000 clones, 80% to 95% of which appear only once. The sample comprised PBMCs. These receptors came from a woman younger than 45 in good health and CMV-seropositive.

V gene TRBV5-6 combines with J gene TRBJ2-2, with D perhaps TRBD1 (5 bases). Germline CDR1 is SGHDT and CDR2 is YYEEEE. Between the trimmed V and J ends, which lost 3 bases and 1 base, there was a span of 7 bases. The length of the CDR3 is 14 residues. CDR3 in DNA: TGTGCCAGCAGCTCCGACAGGAACACCGGGGAGCTGTTTTTT. Translated: CASSSDRNTGELFF. Supplemented by reference TRBV5-6 and TRBJ2-2, the full variable domain reads DAGVTQSPTHLIKTRGQQVTLRCSPKSGHDTVSWYQQALGQGPQFIFQYYEEEERQRGNFPDRFSGHQFPNYSSELNVNALLLGDSALYLCASSSDRNTGELFFGEGSRLTVL.

V gene TRBV28 combines with J gene TRBJ1-1; no clear D gene. V gave up 4 bases and J gave up 7 bases, with 7 bases separating them. Germline V lookup: CDR1 MDHEN, CDR2 SYDVKM. The CDR3 has 11 amino acids. CDR3 nucleotide sequence: TGTGCCAGCAGTTCCCTCAGTGAAGCTTTCTTT. Translated: CASSSLSEAFF.

The chain recombines TRBV28 with TRBJ2-3; TRBD1 matches 7 bases. Per the germline V gene, CDR1 is MDHEN and CDR2 is SYDVKM. V dropped 6 bases and J dropped 4; count of bases not matched to a gene: 7. This CDR3 is 14 amino acids long. The CDR3 DNA sequence: TGTGCCAGCAGCGGGGACAGAAGGTCAGATACGCAGTATTTT. It is translated as CASSGDRRSDTQYF.

The chain carries TRBV5-1 and TRBJ1-4; unclear D gene. CDR3 length equals 15 residues. Germline V gene lookup returns CDR1 SGHRS and CDR2 YFSETQ. Between the trimmed V and J ends, which lost 2 bases and 0 bases, there was a span of 8 bases. The CDR3 protein is CASSLIAATNEKLFF. The CDR3 DNA reads as TGCGCCAGCAGCTTAATAGCCGCAACTAATGAAAAACTGTTTTTT.

The CDR3 nucleotides are TGCGCCAGCAGCCAAACGCCCTCGACAACTTATAGAAACATTCAGTACTTC. This encodes CASSQTPSTTYRNIQYF. This sequence joins TRBV4-3 and TRBJ2-4; D not certain. V lost 2 bases and J lost 6, with 20 bases in between. The CDR3 runs 17 residues. CDR1 and CDR2 (germline): LGHNA, YSLEER.